This TCR beta chain comes out of a study of OX40 agonist ivuxolimab in advanced cancers. Regarding the complete study: Ivuxolimab, which targeted the costimulatory receptor OX40 (CD134), was an agonistic, fully human IgG2 monoclonal antibody. The purpose of peripheral TCRbeta sequencing was to test whether ivuxolimab changed TCR sequence diversity and led to clonal T-cell expansion. Intravenous ivuxolimab was administered to patients every 2 weeks at six dose levels: 0.01, 0.1, 0.3, 1.5, 3 and 10 mg/kg. Prior anti-PD-1, anti-PD-L1 or anti-CTLA-4 therapy was permitted, and checkpoint inhibitors had been received by under 50% of dose-escalation patients. Of the 50 or so patients in dose escalation, around 20 had hepatocellular carcinoma, roughly 15 had melanoma, 9 had renal cell carcinoma and 9 had head and neck cancer. Partial responses occurred in three dose-escalation patients, of whom one had hepatocellular carcinoma and two had cutaneous melanoma. The monotherapy dose-escalation portion (N of about 57 patients) of the phase I ivuxolimab trial is reported in the paper. In the dose-escalation cohort, around four fifths of patients were male, and the mean age was roughly 60 years, with a range of 23 to 79.

CDR1 is given as SQVTM and CDR2 as ANQGSEA, both from the germline V gene. The germline V and J ends show losses of 6 bases and 4 bases respectively, and no gene match explains 8 bases of the junction. The cysteine opens and the phenylalanine closes a CDR3 of 14 amino acids. Only the CDR3 region is kept as DNA, spanning 42 bases read in frame from base 1. For sequencing of the TCRbeta CDR3 region, genomic DNA was extracted from the sorted cells. TCRbeta CDR3 regions were sequenced using the immunoSEQ Assay. Held by TCRdb, this immuneACCESS table contains in-frame sequences only and omits some clones. Under half of the omission traces to an unresolved V gene where checked; the cause of the rest is unknown. For this sample there are 100,000 to 150,000 clones; 85% to 95% appear just once. 0.8% to 1% of the sample is held by the ten biggest clonotypes. The trial excluded patients who had a history of autoimmune disease or who were on systemic immunosuppression. Peripheral blood for TCR sequencing was drawn from every dose cohort at baseline, at cycle 4 day 1 and at cycle 7 day 1. Samples were obtained from an open-label, multicenter, first-in-human phase I dose-escalation trial of ivuxolimab. Adults with locally advanced or metastatic head and neck squamous cell, hepatocellular, melanoma or renal cell carcinoma were enrolled in the trial. Before TCR sequencing, CD4+ and CD8+ T cells were separately sorted from peripheral blood.

Results the study describes overall, beyond this receptor: The antigen specificity of the clonally expanded peripheral T cells was not determined. In the 0.1-3.0 mg/kg groups, partial responders had among the lowest normalized peripheral clonal expansion, particularly in CD8+ T cells. Low levels of normalized T-cell clonal expansion were also seen in some nonresponding patients. After ivuxolimab, CD8+ T cells had more expanded clones than CD4+ T cells on average. At doses of 0.1 to 3.0 mg/kg, clonal expansion of both CD4+ and CD8+ blood T cells was observed from baseline to week 6.

In the case of this clone: The antigen it recognizes is unknown. No clone much larger than this one lies a single base away; base qualities are absent.

This sample comprised CD4+ or CD8+ T cells sorted from blood, obtained in a trial of the OX40 agonist ivuxolimab. The sequence came from an adult with an advanced solid tumor such as melanoma, head and neck, liver or kidney cancer. Recombination joined TRBV29-1 with TRBJ1-5; TRBD1 aligns with 8 central bases. The DNA sequence is TGCAGCGTCACCGGGACAGGCCCTAATCAGCCCCAGCATTTT. This is translated as CSVTGTGPNQPQHF.